The rows below give T cell receptor beta chains drawn from one sample of a study of shared clonotypes between healthy human individuals. The data were produced by immunoSEQ multiplex PCR, yet TCRdb's version contains in-frame clones alone and is incomplete. The sample consists of roughly 770,000 clones, roughly 96% of them appearing once. Sequencing input: naive CD8+ T cells sorted from blood. The receptors come from a man aged 25-40 years in good health. CDR3s include the opening cysteine and the closing phenylalanine or tryptophan. The order of the fields is D gene, CDR3 length, J gene, clone size, V gene, CDR3 DNA, CDR3 protein. D genes are given only for firm matches. Only part of the rows carry a size: once, few, many, or a class if the clone is expanded.

>TRBD2|15|TRBJ2-5|once|TRBV10-3
TGTGCCATCAGTGAGACGGCTAGCGGTAAAGAGACCCAGTACTTC
CAISETASGKETQYF
>TRBD2|17|TRBJ2-7|-|TRBV11-2
TGTGCCAGCAGCTCCCTTCCCGGGACTAGCGGGACCTACGAGCAGTACTTC
CASSSLPGTSGTYEQYF
>-|12|TRBJ2-2|-|TRBV19
TGTGCCAGTAGTATCTGGGGCGGGGAGCTGTTTTTT
CASSIWGGELFF
>-|15|TRBJ2-7|-|TRBV27
TGTGCCAGCAGTTCCCTACGGGGGACAGCCTACGAGCAGTACTTC
CASSSLRGTAYEQYF
>-|12|TRBJ2-1|-|TRBV29-1
TGCAGCGTTGAGCTAGGGGGGAATGAGCAGTTCTTC
CSVELGGNEQFF
>-|14|TRBJ2-7|-|TRBV9
TGTGCCAGCAGCGCCGGGGACCACTCCTACGAGCAGTACTTC
CASSAGDHSYEQYF
>-|16|TRBJ2-5|-|TRBV13
TGTGCCAGCAGCTTAGAACAGGGACAAGTCCAAGAGACCCAGTACTTC
CASSLEQGQVQETQYF
>-|16|TRBJ2-1|-|TRBV2
TGTGCCAGCAGTGCAGTCGGCGGGATCAACTACAATGAGCAGTTCTTC
CASSAVGGINYNEQFF
>-|13|TRBJ1-1|-|TRBV11-2
TGTGCCAGCAGCTTCCCCACCAACACTGAAGCTTTCTTT
CASSFPTNTEAFF
>-|15|TRBJ2-7|-|TRBV4-1
TGCGCCAGCAGCCAAGATGACGGGAGCTCCTACGAGCAGTACTTC
CASSQDDGSSYEQYF
>TRBD1|16|TRBJ1-4|-|TRBV28
TGTGCCAGCAGTTTACGAAAGACAAGGACAGGGGAAAAACTGTTTTTT
CASSLRKTRTGEKLFF
>-|15|TRBJ1-1|once|TRBV7-9
TGTGCCAGCAGCTTATGGGTCGGACAGAACGATGAAGCTTTCTTT
CASSLWVGQNDEAFF
>TRBD2|16|TRBJ2-7|once|TRBV10-1
TGCGCCAGCAGTGAGTCTGGGCTAGCGGGAGAATCCGAGCAGTACTTC
CASSESGLAGESEQYF
>TRBD2|15|TRBJ2-7|-|TRBV7-6
TGTGCCAGCAGCTCTACCGGGACTAGCGCTTACGAGCAGTACTTC
CASSSTGTSAYEQYF
>TRBD2|15|TRBJ2-3|-|TRBV9
TGTGCCAGCAGCGTAGCGGGAGCGGGAGCGGATACGCAGTATTTT
CASSVAGAGADTQYF
>-|14|TRBJ2-4|-|TRBV4-1
TGCGCCAGCAGCCAACGGACAGGATTTGGGGGGCAGTACTTC
CASSQRTGFGGQYF
>-|12|TRBJ1-2|-|TRBV9
TGTGCCAGCAGCACCCGGACAGAGGGCTACACCTTC
CASSTRTEGYTF
>-|10|TRBJ2-5|-|TRBV29-1
TGCAGCGCCTGGGGGGAGACCCAGTACTTC
CSAWGETQYF
>TRBD2|14|TRBJ2-7|-|TRBV6-5
TGTGCCAGCAGTTATTTGGGGGGGGCCTACGAGCAGTACTTC
CASSYLGGAYEQYF
>-|14|TRBJ2-3|-|TRBV27
TGTGCCAGCAGTCTCTTCCCCCAGGTCGATACGCAGTATTTT
CASSLFPQVDTQYF
>-|13|TRBJ2-7|-|TRBV4-1
TGCGCCAGCAGCCAAGCCCGGATCTACGAGCAGTACTTC
CASSQARIYEQYF
>-|13|TRBJ1-1|-|TRBV7-9
TGTGCCAGCAGCTTAGGGTTGGGCGCTGAAGCTTTCTTT
CASSLGLGAEAFF
>-|14|TRBJ2-7|-|TRBV6-5
TGTGCCAGCAGTTGGGACGGAAGCTCCTACGAGCAGTACTTC
CASSWDGSSYEQYF
>-|16|TRBJ1-1|-|TRBV10-3
TGTGCCTCAAACTACGCGAATGACGGACGGAACACTGAAGCTTTCTTT
CASNYANDGRNTEAFF
>-|17|TRBJ2-2|-|TRBV2
TGTGCCAGCAGTGAAAACCCGAAGCGAGAGAACACCGGGGAGCTGTTTTTT
CASSENPKRENTGELFF
>-|13|TRBJ2-2|-|TRBV6-4
TGTGCCAGCAGTGACAGTATTCACGGGGAGCTGTTTTTT
CASSDSIHGELFF
>-|12|TRBJ2-1|-|TRBV11-2
TGTGCCAGCACCCCAGGGTACAGTGAGCAGTTCTTC
CASTPGYSEQFF
>TRBD1|13|TRBJ2-7|-|TRBV6-6
TGTGCCAGCAGGGGACAGGGTGCCTACGAGCAGTACTTC
CASRGQGAYEQYF
>-|13|TRBJ2-7|-|TRBV29-1
TGCAGCGTTGCCCAGGCGAACTCCTACGAGCAGTACTTC
CSVAQANSYEQYF
>-|16|TRBJ1-1|once|TRBV2
TGTGCCAGCATGGTTCAGGAAAATATCGGGGACACTGAAGCTTTCTTT
CASMVQENIGDTEAFF
>TRBD1|16|TRBJ2-3|-|TRBV27
TGTGCCAGCAGTTCGCAAATTGGACAGGGATTAGATACGCAGTATTTT
CASSSQIGQGLDTQYF
>TRBD1|16|TRBJ2-3|-|TRBV2
TGTGCCAGCCCCTACAGGGGGATTTCTAGCACAGATACGCAGTATTTT
CASPYRGISSTDTQYF
>-|12|TRBJ2-7|-|TRBV11-2
TGTGCCAGCAGCTTCCCCAGTTACGAGCAGTACTTC
CASSFPSYEQYF
>TRBD2|16|TRBJ2-2|once|TRBV18
TGTGCCAGCACTACGTGGAGCGGGATTGGAACCGGGGAGCTGTTTTTT
CASTTWSGIGTGELFF
>-|17|TRBJ2-3|-|TRBV7-9
TGTGCCAGCAGCGCCCGACAAGACAGGGAGGGCCCAGATACGCAGTATTTT
CASSARQDREGPDTQYF
>TRBD1|15|TRBJ2-7|-|TRBV27
TGTGCCAGCAGTGATTCGGGACAGGGATACTACGAGCAGTACTTC
CASSDSGQGYYEQYF
>TRBD2|17|TRBJ2-1|once|TRBV7-2
TGTGCCAGCAGCTTAGACCCGGGACTAGCGGAATACAATGAGCAGTTCTTC
CASSLDPGLAEYNEQFF
>-|16|TRBJ1-4|-|TRBV12-2
TGTGCAAGTCGCCCCCCGGAAGGACAGCAGAATGAAAAACTGTTTTTT
CASRPPEGQQNEKLFF
>-|15|TRBJ2-1|few|TRBV7-3
TGTGCCAGCAGCTTAACCGTCACTAGTATTGATGAGCAGTTCTTC
CASSLTVTSIDEQFF
>TRBD1|14|TRBJ1-2|once|TRBV5-4
TGTGCCAGCAGTTGGCAGGGGGTCTACTATGGCTACACCTTC
CASSWQGVYYGYTF
>TRBD2|16|TRBJ2-3|-|TRBV4-1
TGCGCCAGCAGCCATTCGGCGGGAGAGGACACAGATACGCAGTATTTT
CASSHSAGEDTDTQYF
>-|17|TRBJ1-3|once|TRBV4-3
TGCGCCAGCAGCCACTCCCTAGGAGAATACTCTGGAAACACCATATATTTT
CASSHSLGEYSGNTIYF
>-|14|TRBJ1-2|-|TRBV5-4
TGTGCCAGCAGCTTGGCCGTAGGGGGGCATGGCTACACCTTC
CASSLAVGGHGYTF
>-|13|TRBJ1-2|-|TRBV28
TGTGCCAGCAGCACAGGTTCCGATCGCGGCTACACCTTC
CASSTGSDRGYTF
>-|15|TRBJ2-7|-|TRBV27
TGTGCCAGCAGTTTAAGATTGCCGGGGCATTACGAGCAGTACTTC
CASSLRLPGHYEQYF
>TRBD2|16|TRBJ2-1|-|TRBV5-4
TGTGCCAGCAGCCCCCATAGCGGGACCCCCTACAATGAGCAGTTCTTC
CASSPHSGTPYNEQFF
>-|16|TRBJ2-2|-|TRBV15
TGTGCCACCAGCCTCCTGGGGTCCGTAAACACCGGGGAGCTGTTTTTT
CATSLLGSVNTGELFF
>TRBD1|14|TRBJ2-7|-|TRBV28
TGTGCCAGCAGTTTAGGGGACAGTCGTCACGAGCAGTACTTC
CASSLGDSRHEQYF
>-|15|TRBJ2-1|-|TRBV15
TGTGCCACCAGCAGAGATCCGGTCGGGATTAATGAGCAGTTCTTC
CATSRDPVGINEQFF